This TCR beta chain comes out of a study of blood T cell repertoires in COVID-19. Study summary: The cDNA or gDNA used as material had been derived from T cells, B-cell-depleted T cells, or PBMCs.

How the authors handled the data: By means of reference gene primer amplification, nucleated cell counts were estimated. Generated by immunoSEQ multiplex PCR, the TCRdb table keeps only in-frame clones and is missing some. V, J and clone size were drawn from that table, and D and trimming were deduced from the DNA. The table has some 94,000 clones, roughly 84% seen once; the top ten hold about 2%. CDR3 length equals 15 residues. Germline V gives CDR1 MNHNS, CDR2 SASEGT. J gave up 8 bases and V 2 bases, and 11 bases lay outside the gene matches. Material: peripheral blood. This receptor was obtained from a man aged 65-85 years with active or convalescent COVID-19. The rearrangement uses TRBV6-1 and TRBJ1-2; 7 bases map to TRBD1. CDR3 DNA: TGTGCCAGCAGTGAACGTAGGGGGCTTGGGGGCGGCTACACCTTC. Encoded protein: CASSERRGLGGGYTF.